These 32 T cell receptor beta chains were sequenced from one sample in a study of blood T cell repertoires in COVID-19. The protocol was immunoSEQ multiplex PCR, while the TCRdb copy is restricted to in-frame clones and leaves out a portion. The sample lists 130,000 to 150,000 clones; around 81% were seen once. Sequencing was carried out using peripheral blood. The receptors originated from a woman between 40 and 55 years old with active or convalescent COVID-19.

This chain links TRBV7-9 with TRBJ1-6; 12 bases are shared with TRBD1. This CDR3 region has 15 residues. J was trimmed by 0 bases and V by 10 bases; bases with no gene match: 1. Germline CDR1 SEHNR, CDR2 FQNEAQ (reference sequence). The CDR3 nucleotides read TGTGCCACGGGACAGGGGGCCTCCTATAATTCACCCCTCCACTTT. Amino acids: CATGQGASYNSPLHF.

V usage is TRBV19 and J usage is TRBJ1-1; 7 bases line up with TRBD1. The CDR3 runs 14 residues. V shed 6 bases, J shed 4 bases, and the junction held 8 bases outside the gene matches. Germline V CDR1 and CDR2: LNHDA, SQIVND (reference sequence). The CDR3 protein is CASRGDSRTTEAFF. The CDR3 bases are TGTGCCAGTAGGGGGGACAGTAGAACCACTGAAGCTTTCTTT. Full variable domain (remainder filled in from reference TRBV19 and TRBJ1-1): DGGITQSPKYLFRKEGQNVTLSCEQNLNHDAMYWYRQDPGQGLRLIYYSQIVNDFQKGDIAEGYSVSREKKESFPLTVTSAQKNPTAFYLCASRGDSRTTEAFFGQGTRLTVV.

V and J are TRBV7-2 and TRBJ2-1, with 8 bases matching TRBD1. Germline loops: CDR1 SGHTA, CDR2 FQGNSA. This CDR3 spans 14 amino acids. V dropped 6 bases and J dropped 10; count of bases not matched to a gene: 11. The CDR3 sequence: CASSLTTGAGEQFF. The CDR3 DNA follows: TGTGCCAGCAGTTTAACGACAGGGGCAGGGGAGCAGTTCTTC.

The rearrangement joins TRBV4-3 to TRBJ2-5, with 13 bases identical to TRBD2. The CDR3 loop spans 15 amino acids. In germline, CDR1 is LGHNA, CDR2 YSLEER. Unmatched junction bases numbered 2, after V lost 4 bases and J lost 3 bases. The CDR3 DNA is TGCGCCAGCAGCCCAGGGACTAGCGGGAAAGAGACCCAGTACTTC. This translates into CASSPGTSGKETQYF.

This rearrangement joins TRBV28 to TRBJ1-1; TRBD1 agrees at 9 bases. Germline CDR1 and CDR2: MDHEN and SYDVKM. V lost 2 bases and J lost 4; bases outside the gene matches: 8. The CDR3 runs to 16 residues. The CDR3 nucleotides are TGTGCCAGCAGTTTACGTGGACAGGGGTTGAGCACTGAAGCTTTCTTT. Its translation: CASSLRGQGLSTEAFF.

This clone has a handful of counts. Other DNA sequences within the sample encode an identical CDR3. The chain joins TRBV3-1 (or the pseudogene TRBV3-2) to TRBJ1-6; D unresolved. This CDR3 comprises 15 residues. Germline V gene data show CDR1 as LGHDT and CDR2 as YNNKEL (reference sequence). V lost 4 bases and J lost 3, with 10 bases in between. The CDR3 sequence: CASSPPGNYNSPLHF. DNA of the CDR3: TGTGCCAGCAGCCCTCCGGGGAACTATAATTCACCCCTCCACTTT.

This clone was recorded only once. V gene TRBV2 combines with J gene TRBJ1-2, with a tentative D call TRBD1 (5 bases). The germline V gene has CDR1 SNHLY and CDR2 FYNNEI. The CDR3 loop spans 16 amino acids. Trimming shortened V by 2 bases and J by 4 bases, and 17 bases separated the two germline ends. The CDR3, as DNA: TGTGCCAGCAGTGAACCGGGGGTGGGTTCGGGCTATGGCTACACCTTC. Its protein is CASSEPGVGSGYGYTF.

The J gene is TRBJ2-7, the V gene TRBV7-9; tentative D call: TRBD1 (5 bases). V was trimmed by 2 bases and J by 4 bases, leaving 12 bases between them. From germline, CDR1 is SEHNR and CDR2 FQNEAQ (reference sequence). The CDR3 is 14 amino acids. CDR3 protein: CASSLQGSGYEQYF. The CDR3 DNA reads TGTGCCAGCAGCTTACAAGGTTCAGGGTACGAGCAGTACTTC.

In its sample, this clone was seen once. The genes are TRBV7-2 and TRBJ2-7; TRBD2 is a possible D gene (6 bases). V lost 6 bases, J lost 3 bases, and 12 bases lay in between. The CDR3 is 13 residues long. Germline values: CDR1 SGHTA, CDR2 FQGNSA. The CDR3: CASSDGTGYEQYF. The CDR3 DNA reads TGTGCCAGCAGTGACGGGACTGGCTACGAGCAGTACTTC.

The V call is TRBV5-1, the J call TRBJ1-1; no firm D call. Trimming left V 7 bases short and J 1 base short, with 8 bases between. The CDR3 runs 12 residues. The germline gives CDR1 SGHRS, CDR2 YFSETQ. The CDR3 DNA sequence: TGCGCCAGCGGGAGGTCGAACACTGAAGCTTTCTTT. The encoded protein is CASGRSNTEAFF.

V and J are TRBV6-1 and TRBJ1-6; weak D call: TRBD1 (5 bases). In germline, CDR1 is MNHNS, CDR2 SASEGT. Trimming cost V 1 base and J 8 bases, with 12 bases left between them. CDR3 length: 15 amino acids. The chain's CDR3 is CASSEDWGEYSPLHF. In DNA, the CDR3 is TGTGCCAGCAGTGAAGATTGGGGGGAGTATTCACCCCTCCACTTT.

The chain carries TRBV5-4 and TRBJ1-2; D is ambiguous. This CDR3 comprises 13 residues. Germline V gene data show CDR1 as SGHNT and CDR2 as YYREEE (reference sequence). Trimming took off 4 bases at V and 8 bases at J, with 15 bases between the two ends. The CDR3 loop reads CASSADNPRGYTF. CDR3 in DNA: TGTGCCAGCAGCGCCGACAATCCGCGAGGCTACACCTTC. Filled out from reference TRBV5-4 and TRBJ1-2, the complete variable domain reads ETGVTQSPTHLIKTRGQQVTLRCSSQSGHNTVSWYQQALGQGPQFIFQYYREEENGRGNFPPRFSGLQFPNYSSELNVNALELDDSALYLCASSADNPRGYTFGSGTRLTVV.

The chain has TRBV4-1 and TRBJ1-4, with D tentatively TRBD1 (6 bases). Trimming cost V 7 bases and J 6 bases, with 15 bases left between them. The CDR3 is 14 amino acids. Per germline, CDR1 MGHRA and CDR2 YSYEKL. The CDR3: CASTPRPGDEKLFF. CDR3 coding DNA: TGCGCCAGCACCCCCCGCCCAGGGGATGAAAAACTGTTTTTT.

This chain uses TRBV2 with TRBJ2-2; 12 bases align to TRBD1. Germline CDR1 is SNHLY and CDR2 is FYNNEI. V trimming: 6 bases; J trimming: 7 bases; junction bases outside the gene matches: 6. The CDR3 spans 15 residues. The CDR3 DNA reads TGTGCCAGCAGCCCCGGGACAGGGGGCGACGGGGAGCTGTTTTTT. It codes for CASSPGTGGDGELFF.

The chain carries TRBV19 and TRBJ2-2; possible D gene TRBD1, 6 bases. The CDR3 is 15 residues long. Germline V gene data show CDR1 as LNHDA and CDR2 as SQIVND (reference sequence). Deletions cut 9 bases from V and 6 bases from J, with 20 bases between. The CDR3 DNA reads TGTGCCAGCCTCCTGGGGGCCCAAGGATCCGGGGAGCTGTTTTTT. Its protein product is CASLLGAQGSGELFF.

To note about this clone: Germline and junction disagree at one end, which may indicate a read error. The CDR3 here is CASSLVEGQGGEQYF. The CDR3, as DNA: TGTGCTAGCAGCTTAGTGGAAGGACAGGGGGGCGAGCAGTACTTC. This sequence joins TRBV7-7 and TRBJ2-7, with TRBD1 matching over 10 bases. Germline V gives CDR1 SSHAT, CDR2 FNYEAQ (reference sequence). The CDR3 is 15 amino acids.

The chain carries TRBV18 and TRBJ1-5, with 7 bases lining up with TRBD1. From germline, CDR1 is KGHSH and CDR2 LQKENI. The CDR3 totals 14 residues. Germline trimming cut 3 bases from V and 6 bases from J; bases unmatched to any gene: 5. In DNA form, the CDR3 reads TGTGCCAGCTCACCCGACAGGGTGGGTCAGCCCCAGCATTTT. Translation: CASSPDRVGQPQHF.

This clone was recorded a few times. This chain joins TRBV30 and TRBJ1-2; D possibly corresponds to TRBD1 (6 bases). The CDR3 consists of 12 residues. V shed 1 base and J shed 5 bases, with 8 bases lying between them. Per germline, CDR1 GTSNPN and CDR2 SVGIG (reference sequence). CDR3: CAWSAQGYGYTF. The CDR3 region has the DNA TGTGCCTGGAGTGCCCAGGGGTATGGCTACACCTTC.

This sequence joins TRBV11-3 and TRBJ2-1; the D is unclear. Germline CDR1 is SGHNT and CDR2 is YENEEA. CDR3 length: 11 residues. Trimming removed 6 bases from V and 6 bases from J, with 6 bases in between. The CDR3 DNA follows: TGTGCCAGCAGGGCGGCCAATGAGCAGTTCTTC. The encoded protein is CASRAANEQFF. Variable domain in full (rest from reference TRBV11-3 and TRBJ2-1): EAGVVQSPRYKIIEKKQPVAFWCNPISGHNTLYWYLQNLGQGPELLIRYENEEAVDDSQLPKDRFSAERLKGVDSTLKIQPAELGDSAVYLCASRAANEQFFGPGTRLTVL.

The rearrangement uses TRBV24-1 and TRBJ2-3; 7 positions agree with TRBD1. CDR3 length: 12 amino acids. Unmatched junction bases numbered 2, after V lost 10 bases and J lost 2 bases. Germline-derived CDR1 and CDR2 are KGHDR and SFDVKD. This CDR3 is CATGGPTDTQYF. The CDR3 DNA follows: TGTGCCACAGGGGGCCCCACAGATACGCAGTATTTT.

V usage is TRBV18 and J usage is TRBJ2-5, with 7 nucleotides matching TRBD1. Trimming took 3 bases from V and 4 from J; bases not matched to a gene: 5. CDR1 is KGHSH, CDR2 LQKENI, per germline. CDR3 length: 14 amino acids. This chain's CDR3 is CASSPPTGAETQYF. The CDR3 coding sequence is TGTGCCAGCTCACCTCCCACAGGGGCAGAGACCCAGTACTTC.

The chain joins TRBV7-2 to TRBJ1-6; TRBD1 aligns across 12 bases. The CDR3 is 17 amino acids. V lost 5 bases and J lost 7; bases outside the gene matches: 9. Germline CDR1 SGHTA, CDR2 FQGNSA. As DNA, the CDR3 is TGTGCCAGCAGCAGAAAACCGGGACAGGGGGCGAATTCACCCCTCCACTTT. The encoded protein is CASSRKPGQGANSPLHF.

This chain connects TRBV19 to TRBJ2-7; D may be TRBD2 (6 bases). V lost 4 bases to trimming and J lost 2 bases, with 12 bases between them. CDR1 and CDR2 (germline): LNHDA, SQIVND (reference sequence). The CDR3 consists of 14 residues. The chain's CDR3 is CASSSGTSAYEQYF. The CDR3 coding sequence is TGTGCCAGTAGTAGCGGGACGTCCGCCTACGAGCAGTACTTC.

The V and J genes are TRBV7-6 and TRBJ2-7; possibly TRBD2 for D (7 bases). CDR1 and CDR2 (germline): SGHVS, FNYEAQ. CDR3 size: 16 residues. Trimming took off 1 base at V and 2 bases at J, with 15 bases between the two ends. CDR3 loop: CASSLGRGALAYEQYF. Written as DNA, the CDR3 is TGTGCCAGCAGCTTAGGTCGGGGGGCGTTGGCCTACGAGCAGTACTTC.

This clone has just one count. This sequence joins TRBV19 and TRBJ1-1; D is unresolved. The V end lost 8 bases, the J end lost 3 bases, and 7 bases lay between the germline ends. The CDR3 sequence is 11 residues long. The germline gives CDR1 LNHDA, CDR2 SQIVND (reference sequence). CDR3 in DNA: TGTGCCAGTCGGCGGGACACTGAAGCTTTCTTT. It yields the protein CASRRDTEAFF.

This chain connects TRBV18 to TRBJ2-3; the match to TRBD2 covers 10 bases. Germline assignment: CDR1 KGHSH and CDR2 LQKENI. The CDR3 contains 14 residues. Trimming removed 8 bases from V and 4 bases from J; junction bases left unmatched: 6. CDR3 sequence (DNA): TGTGCCAGCGGTACTAGCGGGGCATCAGATACGCAGTATTTT. It is translated as CASGTSGASDTQYF.

The V gene is TRBV28, the J gene TRBJ1-2; no clear D gene. Trimming left V 4 bases short and J 8 bases short, with 11 bases between. Germline V gene data show CDR1 as MDHEN and CDR2 as SYDVKM. CDR3 length: 12 amino acids. The CDR3 here is CASSSPFGGYTF. CDR3 DNA: TGTGCCAGCAGTTCCCCCTTCGGGGGCTACACCTTC.

The chain recombines TRBV11-2 with TRBJ2-5, with D perhaps TRBD2 (6 bases). Germline assignment: CDR1 SGHAT and CDR2 FQNNGV. Trimming stripped 5 bases from V and 6 bases from J, with 19 bases between. The CDR3 is 15 residues long. The CDR3 DNA is TGTGCCAGCAGCAAGCCCTCCGGGGGTCTCAAGACCCAGTACTTC. This translates into CASSKPSGGLKTQYF. Looking up the rest from reference TRBV11-2 and TRBJ2-5 gives the full variable domain: EAGVAQSPRYKIIEKRQSVAFWCNPISGHATLYWYQQILGQGPKLLIQFQNNGVVDDSQLPKDRFSAERLKGVDSTLKIQPAKLEDSAVYLCASSKPSGGLKTQYFGPGTRLLVL.

This chain uses TRBV28 with TRBJ1-2, with 9 positions matching TRBD1. V shed 6 bases and J 8 bases; nucleotides not matched to a gene: 10. The CDR3 has 14 amino acids. Germline V gene data show CDR1 as MDHEN and CDR2 as SYDVKM. The CDR3: CASRYRDRDQGYTF. CDR3 DNA: TGTGCCAGCAGGTACCGGGACAGGGACCAAGGCTACACCTTC.

This clone occurred once. J is TRBJ1-2 and V is TRBV2; D call uncertain. CDR3 size: 12 residues. Looked up from germline, CDR1 is SNHLY and CDR2 is FYNNEI. Trimming removed 6 bases from V and 7 bases from J, with 12 bases in between. DNA for the CDR3: TGTGCCAGCAGCAAACATCCTTCTGGCTACACCTTC. Protein sequence: CASSKHPSGYTF. The full variable domain, rest sourced from reference TRBV2 and TRBJ1-2, is EPEVTQTPSHQVTQMGQEVILRCVPISNHLYFYWYRQILGQKVEFLVSFYNNEISEKSEIFDDQFSVERPDGSNFTLKIRSTKLEDSAMYFCASSKHPSGYTFGSGTRLTVV.

This chain joins TRBV18 and TRBJ1-1; possible D gene TRBD1, 5 bases. The CDR3 is 14 residues long. Between the trimmed V and J ends, which lost 3 bases and 4 bases, there was a span of 12 bases. Germline V gives CDR1 KGHSH, CDR2 LQKENI. CDR3 nucleotide sequence: TGTGCCAGCTCACCCCAGGGAAGGAGCACTGAAGCTTTCTTT. Amino acids: CASSPQGRSTEAFF. The full variable domain, completed using reference TRBV18 and TRBJ1-1, is NAGVMQNPRHLVRRRGQEARLRCSPMKGHSHVYWYRQLPEEGLKFMVYLQKENIIDESGMPKERFSAEFPKEGPSILRIQQVVRGDSAAYFCASSPQGRSTEAFFGQGTRLTVV.

The chain uses TRBV9 and TRBJ1-1; tentative D call: TRBD1 (5 bases). The CDR3 contains 15 residues. From germline, CDR1 is SGDLS and CDR2 YYNGEE. Trimming shortened V by 3 bases and J by 4 bases, and 16 bases separated the two germline ends. CDR3 sequence: CASSGGEALSTEAFF. The CDR3 bases are TGTGCCAGCAGCGGGGGGGAGGCATTATCCACTGAAGCTTTCTTT.